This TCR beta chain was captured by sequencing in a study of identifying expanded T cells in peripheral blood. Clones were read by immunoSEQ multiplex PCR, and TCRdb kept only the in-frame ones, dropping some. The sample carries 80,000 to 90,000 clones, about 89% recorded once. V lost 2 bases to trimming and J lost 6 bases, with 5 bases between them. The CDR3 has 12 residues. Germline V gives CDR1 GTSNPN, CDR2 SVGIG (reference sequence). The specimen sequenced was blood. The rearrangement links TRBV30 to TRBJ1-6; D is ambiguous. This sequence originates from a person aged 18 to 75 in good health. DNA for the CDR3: TGTGCCTGGAGTACCATTAATTCACCCCTCCACTTT. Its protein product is CAWSTINSPLHF.